This T cell receptor (beta chain) was recorded in a study of control samples from healthy donors and cancer patients. This clone was seen a few times. Sequencing used immunoSEQ multiplex PCR; TCRdb keeps in-frame clones, though not all of them. The sample has 100,000 or so clones, more than 85% seen once. The sample was blood. The sequence derives from a woman in her 50s in good health.

This CDR3 is CACQTVNYGYTF. CDR3 in DNA: TGTGCCTGCCAGACAGTGAACTATGGCTACACCTTC. V is TRBV19 and J is TRBJ1-2, with D possibly matching TRBD1 (5 bases). Germline values: CDR1 LNHDA, CDR2 SQIVND (reference sequence). V dropped 11 bases and J dropped 2 bases, with 12 bases sitting between them. The CDR3 is 12 residues long.